A single sample gave rise to the 14 T cell receptor beta chains below, sequenced in a study of T cell responses to AZD1222 COVID-19 vaccine. Measured with immunoSEQ multiplex PCR; TCRdb has only the in-frame clones, and not every one. The data show about 120,000 clones, with approximately 90% seen just once and 20% to 25% held by the top ten. The sample consisted of peripheral blood, taken on day 0 of AZD1222 vaccination. The receptors here all came from an adult in good health.

V gene TRBV5-1 combines with J gene TRBJ2-3; no clear D. This CDR3 contains 14 residues. Germline V CDR1 and CDR2: SGHRS, YFSETQ. V lost 4 bases to trimming and J lost 6 bases, with 15 bases between them. The CDR3 reads CASSQNPPMDTQYF. The CDR3 DNA sequence: TGCGCCAGCAGCCAAAACCCCCCTATGGATACGCAGTATTTT. The entire variable domain, with the rest obtained from reference TRBV5-1 and TRBJ2-3, is as follows: KAGVTQTPRYLIKTRGQQVTLSCSPISGHRSVSWYQQTPGQGLQFLFEYFSETQRNKGNFPGRFSGRQFSNSRSEMNVSTLELGDSALYLCASSQNPPMDTQYFGPGTRLTVL.

This clone has only a few counts. The gene calls are TRBV7-8 and TRBJ2-6, with 7 positions matching TRBD2. Germline CDR1 is SGHVS and CDR2 is FQNEAQ. Trimming at V came to 5 bases and at J to 0 bases, leaving 13 bases not matched to a gene. This CDR3 is 19 amino acids long. CDR3 nucleotides: TGTGCCAGCAGCGGAGACCCGGGACTATACCACTCTGGGGCCAACGTCCTGACTTTC. The encoded protein is CASSGDPGLYHSGANVLTF.

This chain links TRBV2 with TRBJ2-1, with D possibly being TRBD1 (5 bases). Trimming shortened V by 5 bases and J by 4 bases, and 12 bases separated the two germline ends. Germline V lookup: CDR1 SNHLY, CDR2 FYNNEI. This CDR3 is 14 amino acids long. The CDR3 region is CASSRIQGYNEQFF. CDR3 bases: TGTGCCAGCAGTCGAATCCAGGGTTACAATGAGCAGTTCTTC.

J is TRBJ1-2 and V is TRBV2; tentative D call: TRBD1 (6 bases). Per the germline V gene, CDR1 is SNHLY and CDR2 is FYNNEI. There are 14 residues in the CDR3. V was clipped by 6 bases and J by 8 bases, with 19 bases between them. CDR3 protein: CASRDGRGLRGYTF. The CDR3 DNA is TGTGCCAGCAGAGACGGGCGGGGGCTGCGGGGCTACACCTTC.

The chain uses TRBV13 and TRBJ2-5; no reliable D call. Trimming cost V 6 bases and J 4 bases, with 21 bases left between them. The CDR3 length is 16 residues. Germline V gene sequence: CDR1 PRHDT, CDR2 FYEKMQ (reference sequence). CDR3 sequence (DNA): TGTGCCAGCAGTCCTTCGGCACAGACGCTCGGAGAGACCCAGTACTTC. It encodes CASSPSAQTLGETQYF.

The chain recombines TRBV28 with TRBJ2-1; 8 bases line up with TRBD2. The CDR3 runs to 16 residues. J gave up 4 bases and V 6 bases, and 11 bases lay outside the gene matches. CDR1 is MDHEN, CDR2 SYDVKM, per germline. Here the CDR3 reads CASRPLAGGYYNEQFF. The CDR3, as DNA: TGTGCCAGCAGACCTCTTGCGGGGGGCTATTACAATGAGCAGTTCTTC.

The chain carries TRBV27 and TRBJ1-5, with D possibly TRBD1 on 5 matching bases. Germline-derived CDR1 and CDR2 are MNHEY and SMNVEV (reference sequence). Between the trimmed V and J ends, which lost 1 base and 2 bases, there was a span of 9 bases. The CDR3 is made up of 15 amino acids. CDR3 in amino acids: CASSLLGGGNQPQHF. DNA for the CDR3: TGTGCCAGCAGTTTATTGGGGGGGGGCAATCAGCCCCAGCATTTT.

V is TRBV7-8 and J is TRBJ2-3; D remains unclear. V shed 1 base and J shed 1 base, with 9 bases lying between them. CDR1 and CDR2 from the germline V gene are SGHVS and FQNEAQ. The CDR3 contains 15 residues. Here the CDR3 DNA reads TGTGCCAGCAGCTTAGTTACCGTACGCACAGATACGCAGTATTTT. It specifies CASSLVTVRTDTQYF. Supplemented by reference TRBV7-8 and TRBJ2-3, the full variable domain reads GAGVSQSPRYKVAKRGQDVALRCDPISGHVSLFWYQQALGQGPEFLTYFQNEAQLDKSGLPSDRFFAERPEGSVSTLKIQRTQQEDSAVYLCASSLVTVRTDTQYFGPGTRLTVL.

This rearrangement joins TRBV30 to TRBJ2-1, with unresolved D. The CDR3 length is 13 residues. Trimming cost V 4 bases and J 4 bases, with 11 bases left between them. CDR1 GTSNPN and CDR2 SVGIG come from the germline V gene (reference sequence). The CDR3 nucleotides are TGTGCCTGGACCCCCGGGTCGTACAATGAGCAGTTCTTC. Amino acids: CAWTPGSYNEQFF.

The V call is TRBV3-1 (or the pseudogene TRBV3-2), the J call TRBJ2-7, with D perhaps TRBD1 (6 bases). The germline CDR1 and CDR2 sequences are LGHDT and YNNKEL (reference sequence). Trimming stripped 1 base from V and 5 bases from J, with 18 bases between. This CDR3 region has 16 residues. CDR3 coding DNA: TGTGCCAGCAGCCAAGTTCTAGCACAGGGCCTCGACGAGCAGTACTTC. Its translation is CASSQVLAQGLDEQYF.

To note about this clone: The same CDR3 can be traced to other DNA sequences in this sample. V gene TRBV2 combines with J gene TRBJ1-5; D is unclear. With 8 bases removed from V and 2 bases from J, the gap between germline ends came to 7 bases. Germline V CDR1 and CDR2: SNHLY, FYNNEI. The CDR3 has 12 residues. This CDR3 reads CASSGGNQPQHF. The DNA of the CDR3 is TGTGCCAGCTCGGGTGGCAATCAGCCCCAGCATTTT.

V usage is TRBV5-1 and J usage is TRBJ1-5; D call uncertain. This CDR3 region has 13 residues. The ends were cut back, 0 bases at V and 5 bases at J, with 6 bases in the middle. In germline, CDR1 is SGHRS, CDR2 YFSETQ. CDR3 DNA: TGCGCCAGCAGCTTGGTTGGGGATCAGCCCCAGCATTTT. It specifies CASSLVGDQPQHF.

J is TRBJ2-2 and V is TRBV24-1, with D perhaps matching TRBD1 (6 bases). The ends were cut back, 2 bases at V and 5 bases at J, with 14 bases in the middle. CDR1 and CDR2 (germline): KGHDR, SFDVKD. This CDR3 contains 16 residues. The CDR3, as DNA: TGTGCCACCAGTGATTCCGCAGGGGCAAGGACCGGGGAGCTGTTTTTT. This codes for CATSDSAGARTGELFF.

The gene calls are TRBV27 and TRBJ1-1; 8 bases match TRBD1. The CDR3 is 15 residues long. The germline CDR1 and CDR2 sequences are MNHEY and SMNVEV (reference sequence). V shed 0 bases and J 3 bases; nucleotides not matched to a gene: 3. CDR3 amino acids: CASSLSTGADTEAFF. The DNA for the CDR3 is TGTGCCAGCAGTTTATCGACAGGGGCGGACACTGAAGCTTTCTTT.